One and the same sample provided the 15 T cell receptor beta chains below, sequenced in a study of T cell responses to AZD1222 COVID-19 vaccine (dated by TCRdb to the early 2020s). The sample's time point label, in plain terms: baseline before first vaccination. Libraries came from the immunoSEQ multiplex PCR assay. Drawn from immuneACCESS, this table holds only the in-frame rearrangements with V and J called that TCRdb kept. Clones are partly lost; checked studies trace under half to an unresolved V gene and leave the rest unexplained. In all, the sample holds some 190,000 clones, and 80% to 90% of those were seen once. The ten largest clones represent 7.7% of the sample. This specimen was peripheral blood, taken on day 0 of AZD1222 vaccination. All receptors come from an adult in good health.

The chain has TRBV5-5 and TRBJ2-7; no clear D. The CDR3 is 12 residues long. V lost 5 bases, J lost 2 bases, and 8 bases lay in between. CDR1 is SGHKS, CDR2 YYEKEE, per germline (reference sequence). The CDR3 nucleotides read TGTGCCAGCAGGGGCGCCGCCTACGAGCAGTACTTC. Amino acids: CASRGAAYEQYF.

The chain joins TRBV6-5 to TRBJ1-6; 9 bases are a match to TRBD1. CDR1 and CDR2 (germline): MNHEY, SVGAGI. The CDR3 spans 15 residues. J was trimmed by 10 bases and V by 5 bases; bases with no gene match: 9. The CDR3 DNA reads TGTGCCAGCAGTCTACAGGGACAGGGAGGATCACCCCTCCACTTT. Its translation: CASSLQGQGGSPLHF.

The CDR3 protein is CASSFMGHEQFF. In nucleotides, the CDR3 is TGTGCCAGCAGCTTTATGGGACATGAGCAGTTCTTC. The genes are TRBV7-9 and TRBJ2-1; either TRBD1 or TRBD2 may supply D (5 bases each). Trimming removed 3 bases from V and 8 bases from J, with 8 bases in between. This CDR3 spans 12 amino acids. CDR1 is SEHNR, CDR2 FQNEAQ, per germline (reference sequence).

The chain carries TRBV2 and TRBJ1-4; D is unclear. Germline assignment: CDR1 SNHLY and CDR2 FYNNEI. CDR3 length: 19 residues. Trimming took off 2 bases at V and 8 bases at J, with 27 bases between the two ends. CDR3 nucleotide sequence: TGTGCCAGCAGTGAACGGCCCCCAGTGAACCCCATCGTGGAGGAAAAACTGTTTTTT. It encodes CASSERPPVNPIVEEKLFF.

The chain employs TRBV7-9 and TRBJ2-3, with TRBD1 matching 8 bases. The CDR3 has 15 amino acids. CDR1 is SEHNR, CDR2 FQNEAQ, per germline (reference sequence). V trimming: 3 bases; J trimming: 1 base; junction bases outside the gene matches: 3. This chain's CDR3 is CASSFGQGRTDTQYF. In DNA form, the CDR3 reads TGTGCCAGCAGCTTCGGACAGGGACGCACAGATACGCAGTATTTT.

The chain employs TRBV7-3 and TRBJ2-5; unclear D gene. Germline values: CDR1 SGHTA, CDR2 FQGTGA. The CDR3 spans 14 residues. Trimming removed 2 bases from V and 4 bases from J, with 11 bases in between. DNA for the CDR3: TGTGCCAGCAGCTTAGGAGACCCGACAGAGACCCAGTACTTC. Translated: CASSLGDPTETQYF.

This chain uses TRBV10-3 with TRBJ1-2; D is perhaps TRBD1 (5 bases). Germline loops: CDR1 ENHRY, CDR2 SYGVKD. V lost 6 bases to trimming and J lost 7 bases, with 21 bases between them. The CDR3 contains 15 residues. The CDR3 loop reads CAISSPSQGPSGYTF. CDR3 DNA sequence: TGTGCCATCAGCTCCCCGAGTCAGGGCCCGAGTGGCTACACCTTC.

This rearrangement joins TRBV5-6 to TRBJ1-2, with D possibly being TRBD1 (6 bases). CDR3 length: 14 residues. The germline CDR1 and CDR2 sequences are SGHDT and YYEEEE. Trimming took 4 bases from V and 4 from J, leaving 14 bases between them. The CDR3 sequence is CASSPDSLSYGYTF. The DNA for the CDR3 is TGTGCCAGCAGCCCGGACAGTCTTAGCTATGGCTACACCTTC.

The chain uses TRBV7-6 and TRBJ2-1; 7 bases map to TRBD2. CDR1 is SGHVS, CDR2 FNYEAQ, per germline. V lost 6 bases and J lost 3; bases outside the gene matches: 5. This CDR3 contains 14 residues. CDR3 loop: CASSKLASYNEQFF. DNA of the CDR3: TGTGCCAGCAGTAAACTAGCGAGCTACAATGAGCAGTTCTTC.

The genes are TRBV20-1 and TRBJ2-7, with 8 bases aligning to TRBD2. Losses at the gene ends were 3 bases for V and 6 bases for J; bases not matched to a gene: 10. CDR1 and CDR2 from the germline V gene are DFQATT and SNEGSKA (reference sequence). The CDR3 has 14 residues. The CDR3 protein is CSASKPGTRREQYF. Written as DNA, the CDR3 is TGCAGTGCTAGTAAGCCCGGGACTAGACGCGAGCAGTACTTC.

The chain carries TRBV6-6 and TRBJ1-2; 9 nucleotides match TRBD1. The CDR3 contains 16 residues. V dropped 2 bases and J dropped 3; count of bases not matched to a gene: 7. Germline V gene sequence: CDR1 MNHNY, CDR2 SVGAGI (reference sequence). The CDR3 region has the DNA TGTGCCAGCAGTTACACAGGACAGGGGATCGACTATGGCTACACCTTC. Translation: CASSYTGQGIDYGYTF.

This rearrangement joins TRBV27 to TRBJ1-1, with unresolved D. The V gene's germline CDR1 is MNHEY and CDR2 SMNVEV (reference sequence). The CDR3 totals 15 residues. V was trimmed by 5 bases and J by 1 base, leaving 14 bases between them. The CDR3 loop reads CASSPAGGRNTEAFF. The CDR3, as DNA: TGTGCCAGCAGTCCTGCAGGAGGGAGGAACACTGAAGCTTTCTTT.

This clone was found once. One junction end disagrees with the germline gene, perhaps due to a read error. This rearrangement joins TRBV3-1 (or the pseudogene TRBV3-2) to TRBJ1-2; D unresolved. The CDR3 contains 9 residues. The V gene's germline CDR1 is LGHDT and CDR2 YNNKEL (reference sequence). The CDR3 region is CASRLWGGF. The CDR3 nucleotides read TGTGCCAGCAGGCTTTGGGGTGGCTTC.

This clone turned up a few times. The chain carries TRBV5-6 and TRBJ2-1; D unclear. The CDR3 covers 13 residues. The V end lost 6 bases, the J end lost 5 bases, and 12 bases lay between the germline ends. Germline lookup yields CDR1 SGHDT and CDR2 YYEEEE. CDR3 DNA: TGTGCCAGCATCGGGTCGTCAAACAATGAGCAGTTCTTC. Translated: CASIGSSNNEQFF. The full variable domain, completed using reference TRBV5-6 and TRBJ2-1, is DAGVTQSPTHLIKTRGQQVTLRCSPKSGHDTVSWYQQALGQGPQFIFQYYEEEERQRGNFPDRFSGHQFPNYSSELNVNALLLGDSALYLCASIGSSNNEQFFGPGTRLTVL.

This chain uses TRBV11-2 with TRBJ2-1; D might be TRBD1 (6 bases). Germline-derived CDR1 and CDR2 are SGHAT and FQNNGV. The CDR3 contains 14 residues. The ends were cut back, 0 bases at V and 9 bases at J, with 12 bases in the middle. The CDR3 here is CASSLDHRAVEQFF. The CDR3, as DNA: TGTGCCAGCAGCTTAGACCACAGGGCCGTTGAGCAGTTCTTC.